This T cell receptor (beta chain) comes out of a study of blood T cells in healthy people across ages. Alongside a J-beta primer mix, a sample-barcoded 5' primer served in a second PCR lasting about 6 to 12 cycles. TCRdb redid the calling of the 5' RACE reads with MiXCR, one entry per CDR3 protein. Counted here are about 840,000 distinct CDR3 sequences, just under 30% occurring once; the ten biggest clones make up approximately 10%. V shed 6 bases, J shed 1 base, and the junction held 5 bases outside the gene matches. The CDR3 covers 14 residues. This clonotype was detected only a few times. This sample was shared with a second study, whose subject was T cells of mothers and their children.

Input material: blood. This chain uses TRBV12-3 or TRBV12-4 with TRBJ2-5; TRBD1 matches at 7 bases. The receptor was derived from a middle-aged woman in good health. As DNA, the CDR3 is TGTGCCAGCAGGTCCGGGACAGCCCAAGAGACCCAGTACTTC. The encoded protein is CASRSGTAQETQYF.